This TCR beta chain comes out of a study of T cells in tuberculosis (dated by TCRdb to about 2018). At the level of the whole study: To characterize T cells specific for the mycobacterial lipid antigen glucose monomycolate (GMM), the study used CD1B tetramers together with high-throughput TCR immunosequencing. In a South African clinical cohort, IGRA-negative adolescents, IGRA-positive adolescents with latent tuberculosis and adults with active tuberculosis were compared, with roughly 9 people in each group. PBMC from active tuberculosis patients were archived either before standard anti-tuberculosis treatment began or within 7 days of its start.

The sample's time point label, decoded: new active TB diagnosis, blood taken before or within 7 days of starting treatment. The active tuberculosis patients were newly diagnosed, HIV-seronegative South African adults aged 18 years or older. Active tuberculosis was confirmed by positive sputum smear microscopy and/or positive M. tuberculosis culture. Immunosequencing was performed on unsorted cryopreserved PBMC and covered 100,000 or so T cells per clinical donor on average. The CDR3 measures 13 amino acids from cysteine to phenylalanine. Just CDR3 DNA is preserved here, 39 bases in frame from base 1. Trimming takes 5 bases off V and 4 bases off J; junction bases not matched to a gene: 2. From a lookup of the germline V gene, CDR1 and CDR2 are MNHNS and SASEGT. The immunoSEQ multiplex PCR assay was used to generate TCR libraries, with TCR-beta and/or TCR-alpha/delta assays applied to each sample. The Illumina high-throughput platform was used to sequence the amplified TCR libraries. In the authors' own workflow: Clustering and dimensionality reduction relied on pairwise TCRdist distances among GMM-specific receptors from T cells that were either sorted ex vivo or expanded in vitro. Each clinical repertoire was assigned a mean NN-distance score, defined as the average TCRdist to the nearest 10% of tetramer-positive reference sequences. To compute GEM TCR motif frequency, the fraction of unique TCRs matching known GEM sequences by V/J usage and CDR3 length was calculated. Linear discriminant analysis with leave-one-out cross-validation, implemented in scikit-learn, was used to classify active tuberculosis. As stored in TCRdb, this immuneACCESS dataset retains in-frame rearrangements with V and J assigned. A fraction of the clones does not appear; measured against another copy, unresolved V genes explain less than half of the discrepancy, and the remainder lacks a known reason. V, J and clone size derive from that table, while D and trimming were established from the DNA sequence. In all, the sample holds tens of thousands of clones, and roughly 94% of those were seen once. The ten top clones hold almost 4.5% of the sample.

In regard to this clone: Its antigen is currently not known. Nothing much larger sits one base from this clone, and base qualities are not available.

Here is what the overall study found, with its caveats: Compared with IGRA-negative controls, TCR-alpha repertoires from active tuberculosis had smaller mean NN-distances to GMM-specific TCRs, which suggests clonal expansion of these TCRs. Clinical samples were selected based on the availability of cryopreserved specimens, with adults included as active tuberculosis cases and adolescents included as controls. An accuracy of roughly 84% (AUROC 0.90) was reached by a classifier using the diverse GMM-specific repertoire, compared with around 68% accuracy when GEM motif frequencies were used. Smaller NN-distances were partly driven by shorter CDR3-alpha lengths in active tuberculosis patients, and statistical significance was not reached for the TCR-beta difference.

Rearrangement joined TRBV6-1 to TRBJ1-1; 9 middle bases align to TRBD1. The sequences come from PBMCs, collected at tuberculosis diagnosis. This clonotype originated in an adult with tuberculosis. The nucleotide sequence reads TGTGCCAGCAGTCAGGACAGGGGCACTGAAGCTTTCTTT. Its protein is CASSQDRGTEAFF.